These 25 T cell receptor beta chains share one sample of origin, sequenced in a study of CD8+ T cells in alopecia areata. Isolated RNA was reverse transcribed into cDNA used as the sequencing template. This table comes from immunoSEQ multiplex PCR, and its TCRdb copy is limited to in-frame clones, with some not included. There are 170,000 or so clones in the sample; about three fifths occur only once, and around 12% lies in the top ten. Treatment specified: oral pan-JAK inhibitor, 5-10 mg twice daily. Sequences were derived from CD8+ T cells sorted from blood, sampled at week 24, from a patient treated with tofacitinib. The receptors originated from a human donor with alopecia areata.

In its sample, this clone was seen a few times. The V call is TRBV4-2, the J call TRBJ2-1; maybe TRBD1 (5 bases). The CDR3 runs to 12 residues. Looked up from germline, CDR1 is LGHNA and CDR2 is YNFKEQ. V was pared by 4 bases and J by 6 bases, with 7 bases between. The CDR3 loop reads CASSPDSNEQFF. For the CDR3, the DNA is TGTGCCAGCAGCCCCGACAGCAATGAGCAGTTCTTC.

This clone has just one count. The V call is TRBV6-6, the J call TRBJ2-3; 10 bases agree with TRBD2. The germline gives CDR1 MNHNY, CDR2 SVGAGI (reference sequence). This CDR3 comprises 13 residues. Trimming removed 6 bases from V and 5 bases from J; junction bases left unmatched: 2. CDR3 in amino acids: CASRSGGGDTQYF. The CDR3 DNA reads as TGTGCCAGCAGAAGCGGGGGGGGAGATACGCAGTATTTT.

In nucleotides, the CDR3 is TGTGCCAGCAGCCCAGTCTCGAACACTGAAGCTTTCTTT. This codes for CASSPVSNTEAFF. This chain connects TRBV7-9 to TRBJ1-1; D remains ambiguous. V was clipped by 5 bases and J by 1 base, with 8 bases between them. The CDR3 spans 13 residues. Germline assignment: CDR1 SEHNR and CDR2 FQNEAQ (reference sequence).

V usage is TRBV30 and J usage is TRBJ2-5; D possibly uses TRBD1 or TRBD2 (6 bases each). V gave up 5 bases and J gave up 0 bases, with 22 bases separating them. CDR1 GTSNPN and CDR2 SVGIG come from the germline V gene (reference sequence). This CDR3 has 17 residues. CDR3 region: CAWADRMGGHHQETQYF. The CDR3 nucleotides are TGTGCCTGGGCCGATCGCATGGGGGGACACCACCAAGAGACCCAGTACTTC.

In its sample, this clone was seen a few times. The chain has TRBV20-1 and TRBJ1-2; possibly TRBD1 for D (5 bases). V was clipped by 8 bases and J by 7 bases, with 11 bases between them. CDR1 is DFQATT, CDR2 SNEGSKA, per germline (reference sequence). This CDR3 has 10 residues. CDR3 amino acids: CSPGGGGYTF. The CDR3 DNA follows: TGCAGTCCGGGTGGGGGTGGCTACACCTTC.

This clone was seen more than once but under ten times. The chain carries TRBV2 and TRBJ2-2; D uncertain. From germline, CDR1 is SNHLY and CDR2 FYNNEI. V was shortened by 7 bases and J by 8 bases, with 11 bases between the two germline ends. The CDR3 is 12 residues long. As DNA, the CDR3 is TGTGCCAGCATCCTCGGTGCGGGGGAGCTGTTTTTT. It specifies CASILGAGELFF.

This clone was seen a few times. The chain has TRBV7-8 and TRBJ2-4; D is ambiguous. Trimming removed 5 bases from V and 8 bases from J, with 13 bases in between. CDR1 is SGHVS and CDR2 is FQNEAQ in the germline V gene. This CDR3 comprises 13 residues. The chain's CDR3 is CASSGQDEDIQYF. The CDR3 DNA reads TGTGCCAGCAGCGGGCAGGACGAAGACATTCAGTACTTC.

The rearrangement joins TRBV30 to TRBJ2-1; 9 bases are a match to TRBD2. The CDR3 runs 18 residues. CDR1 is GTSNPN, CDR2 SVGIG, per germline (reference sequence). V was clipped by 3 bases and J by 7 bases; unmatched bases: 19. In DNA form, the CDR3 reads TGTGCCTGGAGAGGTCGCCTAGCGGGGCGGGGGCCCTGGAATGAGCAGTTCTTC. Protein: CAWRGRLAGRGPWNEQFF.

V usage is TRBV30 and J usage is TRBJ2-2, with a possible D match to TRBD1 (6 bases). The CDR3 sequence is 15 residues long. V was pared by 1 base and J by 6 bases, with 15 bases between. Germline CDR1 is GTSNPN and CDR2 is SVGIG (reference sequence). The CDR3 region has the DNA TGTGCCTGGAGTGGGATAGGGGGTAACCCCGGGGAGCTGTTTTTT. Translating gives CAWSGIGGNPGELFF.

The chain is built from TRBV2 and TRBJ1-5; no clear D gene. The CDR3 loop spans 15 amino acids. V shed 7 bases and J shed 5 bases, with 18 bases lying between them. Germline CDR1 SNHLY, CDR2 FYNNEI. The CDR3 nucleotides read TGTGCCAGCACTCTCGAGGGAAGGGTTCATCAGCCCCAGCATTTT. Its protein product is CASTLEGRVHQPQHF.

This rearrangement joins TRBV12-5 to TRBJ1-1; no reliable D call. The V and J ends lost 0 bases and 5 bases respectively, with 10 bases between them. The CDR3 spans 14 residues. CDR1 and CDR2 (germline): LGHNT, FRNRAP. CDR3 sequence (DNA): TGTGCTAGTGGTTTGGTAGCGTCGGGTACTGAAGCTTTCTTT. Translated, it gives CASGLVASGTEAFF.

The chain links TRBV10-3 to TRBJ2-2; 8 bases match TRBD2. Unmatched junction bases numbered 6, after V lost 8 bases and J lost 4 bases. CDR1 and CDR2 (germline): ENHRY, SYGVKD. This CDR3 has 14 residues. CDR3 protein: CAIATSDFTGELFF. The CDR3 coding sequence is TGTGCCATCGCGACTAGCGACTTCACCGGGGAGCTGTTTTTT.

The genes are TRBV2 and TRBJ2-2; D is uncertain. Germline-derived CDR1 and CDR2 are SNHLY and FYNNEI. V lost 6 bases and J lost 6, with 20 bases in between. The CDR3 spans 16 residues. The CDR3 DNA sequence: TGTGCCAGCAGGGCCCGGGCCGGAGACCAGTCCGGGGAGCTGTTTTTT. Residues: CASRARAGDQSGELFF.

This rearrangement joins TRBV29-1 to TRBJ2-7, with 9 nucleotides matching TRBD1. The junction had 3 bases not matched to a gene; V was cut back by 4 bases and J by 2 bases. Germline lookup yields CDR1 SQVTM and CDR2 ANQGSEA. This CDR3 has 13 residues. The CDR3 sequence is CSVGTGGTYEQYF. The CDR3 region has the DNA TGCAGCGTTGGAACAGGGGGCACCTACGAGCAGTACTTC.

The chain's CDR3 is CASSLVGTGFYNEQFF. The CDR3 DNA reads as TGTGCCAGCAGTTTGGTTGGGACAGGGTTCTACAATGAGCAGTTCTTC. The chain joins TRBV27 to TRBJ2-1; 9 bases agree with TRBD1. CDR3 length equals 16 residues. Germline V lookup: CDR1 MNHEY, CDR2 SMNVEV (reference sequence). V was clipped by 3 bases and J by 3 bases; unmatched bases: 6.

The chain recombines TRBV4-2 with TRBJ2-1; tentatively, D is TRBD2 (5 bases). The CDR3 is 16 residues long. Germline V gene sequence: CDR1 LGHNA, CDR2 YNFKEQ. V shed 0 bases and J shed 4 bases, with 13 bases lying between them. CDR3 DNA: TGTGCCAGCAGCCAAGATATCAGGAGGCCGTACAATGAGCAGTTCTTC. Translated, it gives CASSQDIRRPYNEQFF.

This clone was detected only once. The chain is built from TRBV7-9 and TRBJ2-1, with D possibly being TRBD1 (6 bases). Trimming left V 5 bases short and J 10 bases short, with 12 bases between. The CDR3 runs to 12 residues. Germline V gene sequence: CDR1 SEHNR, CDR2 FQNEAQ (reference sequence). CDR3 region: CASSLVGTEQFF. The DNA for the CDR3 is TGTGCCAGCAGCCTCGTGGGGACAGAGCAGTTCTTC.

The chain employs TRBV7-9 and TRBJ2-1; 9 bases match TRBD1. V lost 3 bases to trimming and J lost 7 bases; unmatched junction nucleotides: 7. The CDR3 sequence is 15 residues long. Germline V gene data show CDR1 as SEHNR and CDR2 as FQNEAQ (reference sequence). The CDR3 loop reads CASSFKQGASNEQFF. CDR3 bases: TGTGCCAGCAGCTTCAAACAGGGGGCGTCGAATGAGCAGTTCTTC.

The gene calls are TRBV2 and TRBJ1-1; no reliable D call. CDR3 length: 11 amino acids. Deletions cut 3 bases from V and 10 bases from J, with 9 bases between. Germline assignment: CDR1 SNHLY and CDR2 FYNNEI. CDR3: CASSEGLGAFF. CDR3 coding DNA: TGTGCCAGCAGTGAGGGTTTGGGAGCTTTCTTT. The whole variable domain, remainder taken from reference TRBV2 and TRBJ1-1, is EPEVTQTPSHQVTQMGQEVILRCVPISNHLYFYWYRQILGQKVEFLVSFYNNEISEKSEIFDDQFSVERPDGSNFTLKIRSTKLEDSAMYFCASSEGLGAFFGQGTRLTVV.

This chain links TRBV11-2 with TRBJ2-7, with D perhaps matching TRBD1 (6 bases). The CDR3 consists of 13 residues. Trimming cost V 2 bases and J 3 bases, with 8 bases left between them. Germline V gene data show CDR1 as SGHAT and CDR2 as FQNNGV. CDR3 region: CASSLFRGYEQYF. CDR3 sequence (DNA): TGTGCCAGCAGCTTATTCAGGGGCTACGAGCAGTACTTC.

This chain connects TRBV14 to TRBJ2-7; no clear D. This CDR3 spans 12 amino acids. Germline V lookup: CDR1 SGHDN, CDR2 FVKESK. V lost 4 bases to trimming and J lost 2 bases, with 6 bases between them. The CDR3 nucleotides read TGTGCCAGCAGCCGGGATCCCTACGAGCAGTACTTC. This translates into CASSRDPYEQYF.

This chain uses TRBV6-5 with TRBJ2-3, with D possibly TRBD2 on 6 matching bases. Trimming left V 0 bases short and J 11 bases short, with 15 bases between. The CDR3 is 14 residues long. Germline V CDR1 and CDR2: MNHEY, SVGAGI. The CDR3 loop reads CASSYSVAAEGQYF. The CDR3 DNA reads TGTGCCAGCAGTTACTCGGTAGCCGCGGAGGGGCAGTATTTT.

The CDR3 coding sequence is TGTGCCAGCAAGACAGGATCCTATGGCTACACCTTC. Its translation is CASKTGSYGYTF. The chain recombines TRBV6-1 with TRBJ1-2, with D perhaps TRBD1 (6 bases). Trimming stripped 7 bases from V and 4 bases from J, with 10 bases between. The length of the CDR3 is 12 residues. Germline V CDR1 and CDR2: MNHNS, SASEGT.

The chain carries TRBV27 and TRBJ2-7, with D unclear. Deletions cut 5 bases from V and 6 bases from J, with 11 bases between. The CDR3 sequence is 12 residues long. Germline CDR1 is MNHEY and CDR2 is SMNVEV (reference sequence). The CDR3 region is CASSRVSGEQYF. The CDR3, as DNA: TGTGCCAGCAGTAGGGTTTCGGGCGAGCAGTACTTC.

A few counts support this clone. The chain joins TRBV29-1 to TRBJ1-2, with 11 bases fitting TRBD1. This CDR3 spans 13 amino acids. V lost 5 bases and J lost 8; bases outside the gene matches: 7. The germline V gene encodes CDR1 SQVTM and CDR2 ANQGSEA. The CDR3 bases are TGCAGCGTTAAAGGACAGGGGGCCGGGGGCTACACCTTC. Its translation: CSVKGQGAGGYTF. The variable domain in full, completed from reference TRBV29-1 and TRBJ1-2, reads SAVISQKPSRDICQRGTSLTIQCQVDSQVTMMFWYRQQPGQSLTLIATANQGSEATYESGFVIDKFPISRPNLTFSTLTVSNMSPEDSSIYLCSVKGQGAGGYTFGSGTRLTVV.